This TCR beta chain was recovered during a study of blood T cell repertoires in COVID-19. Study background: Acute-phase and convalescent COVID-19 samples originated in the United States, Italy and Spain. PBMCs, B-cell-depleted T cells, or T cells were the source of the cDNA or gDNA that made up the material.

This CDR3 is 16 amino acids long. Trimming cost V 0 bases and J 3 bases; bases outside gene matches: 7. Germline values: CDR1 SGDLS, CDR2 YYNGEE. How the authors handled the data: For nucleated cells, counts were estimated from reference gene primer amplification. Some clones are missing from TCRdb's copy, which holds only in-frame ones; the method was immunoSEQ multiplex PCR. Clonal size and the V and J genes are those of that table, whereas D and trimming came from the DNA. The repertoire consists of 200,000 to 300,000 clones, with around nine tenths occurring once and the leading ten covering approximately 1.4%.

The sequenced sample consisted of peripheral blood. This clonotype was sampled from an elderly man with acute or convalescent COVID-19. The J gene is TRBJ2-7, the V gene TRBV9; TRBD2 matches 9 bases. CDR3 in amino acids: CASSVARTSEYYEQYF. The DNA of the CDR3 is TGTGCCAGCAGCGTAGCTCGGACTAGCGAGTACTACGAGCAGTACTTC.